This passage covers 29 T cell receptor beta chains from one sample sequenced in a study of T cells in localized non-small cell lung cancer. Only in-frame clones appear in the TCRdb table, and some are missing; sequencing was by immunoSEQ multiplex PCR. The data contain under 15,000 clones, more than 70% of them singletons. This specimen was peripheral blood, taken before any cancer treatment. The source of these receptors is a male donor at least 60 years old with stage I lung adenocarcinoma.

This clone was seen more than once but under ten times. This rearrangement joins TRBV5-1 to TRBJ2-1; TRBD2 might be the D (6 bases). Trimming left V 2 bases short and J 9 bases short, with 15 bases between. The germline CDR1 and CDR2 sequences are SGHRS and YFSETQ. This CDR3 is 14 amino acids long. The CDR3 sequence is CASSLTGGGGEQFF. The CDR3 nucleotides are TGCGCCAGCAGCTTAACTGGGGGAGGAGGTGAGCAGTTCTTC. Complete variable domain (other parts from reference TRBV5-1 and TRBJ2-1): KAGVTQTPRYLIKTRGQQVTLSCSPISGHRSVSWYQQTPGQGLQFLFEYFSETQRNKGNFPGRFSGRQFSNSRSEMNVSTLELGDSALYLCASSLTGGGGEQFFGPGTRLTVL.

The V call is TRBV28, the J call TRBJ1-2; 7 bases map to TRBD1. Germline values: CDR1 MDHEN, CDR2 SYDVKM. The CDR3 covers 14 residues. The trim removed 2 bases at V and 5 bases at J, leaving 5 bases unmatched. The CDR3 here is CASSLIQGRYGYTF. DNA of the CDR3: TGTGCCAGCAGTTTAATACAGGGGCGGTATGGCTACACCTTC.

The CDR3 bases are TGTGCCAGCAGCAACCGAAGGGGGACAGGGTTAACCTACGAGCAGTACTTC. Translating it yields CASSNRRGTGLTYEQYF. This chain joins TRBV7-8 and TRBJ2-7; 9 bases agree with TRBD1. CDR3 length: 17 amino acids. Trimming cost V 5 bases and J 2 bases; bases outside gene matches: 13. Germline V CDR1 and CDR2: SGHVS, FQNEAQ. Combining the CDR3 with reference TRBV7-8 and TRBJ2-7 gives the whole variable domain GAGVSQSPRYKVAKRGQDVALRCDPISGHVSLFWYQQALGQGPEFLTYFQNEAQLDKSGLPSDRFFAERPEGSVSTLKIQRTQQEDSAVYLCASSNRRGTGLTYEQYFGPGTRLTVT.

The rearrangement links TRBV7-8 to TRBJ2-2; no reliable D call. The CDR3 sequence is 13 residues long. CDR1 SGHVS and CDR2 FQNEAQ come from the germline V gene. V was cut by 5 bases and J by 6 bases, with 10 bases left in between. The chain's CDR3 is CASSGRVPGELFF. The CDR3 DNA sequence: TGTGCCAGCAGCGGAAGAGTCCCCGGGGAGCTGTTTTTT. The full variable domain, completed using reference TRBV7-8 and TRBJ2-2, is GAGVSQSPRYKVAKRGQDVALRCDPISGHVSLFWYQQALGQGPEFLTYFQNEAQLDKSGLPSDRFFAERPEGSVSTLKIQRTQQEDSAVYLCASSGRVPGELFFGEGSRLTVL.

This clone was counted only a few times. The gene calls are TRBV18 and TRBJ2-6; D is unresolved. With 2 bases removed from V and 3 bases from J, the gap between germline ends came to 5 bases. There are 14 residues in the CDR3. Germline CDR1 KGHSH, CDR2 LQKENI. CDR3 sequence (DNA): TGTGCCAGCTCACCAGGGGTTGGGGCCAACGTCCTGACTTTC. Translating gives CASSPGVGANVLTF.

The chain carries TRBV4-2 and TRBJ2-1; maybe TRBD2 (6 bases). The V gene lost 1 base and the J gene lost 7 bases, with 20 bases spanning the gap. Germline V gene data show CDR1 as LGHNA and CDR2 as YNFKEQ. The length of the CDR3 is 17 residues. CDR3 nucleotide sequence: TGTGCCAGCAGCCAAGGGGCGCATAGCGGAGGTGGGAATGAGCAGTTCTTC. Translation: CASSQGAHSGGGNEQFF.

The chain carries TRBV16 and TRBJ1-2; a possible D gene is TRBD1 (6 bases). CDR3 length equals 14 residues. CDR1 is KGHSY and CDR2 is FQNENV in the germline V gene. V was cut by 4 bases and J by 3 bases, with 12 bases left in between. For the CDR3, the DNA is TGTGCCAGCAGCCCCAGGGGAACTGACTATGGCTACACCTTC. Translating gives CASSPRGTDYGYTF.

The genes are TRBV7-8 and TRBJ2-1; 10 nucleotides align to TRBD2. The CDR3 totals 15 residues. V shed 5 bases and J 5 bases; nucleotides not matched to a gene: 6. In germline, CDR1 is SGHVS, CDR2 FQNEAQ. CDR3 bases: TGTGCCAGCAGCCCTGGGACTAGCGTTGACAATGAGCAGTTCTTC. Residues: CASSPGTSVDNEQFF.

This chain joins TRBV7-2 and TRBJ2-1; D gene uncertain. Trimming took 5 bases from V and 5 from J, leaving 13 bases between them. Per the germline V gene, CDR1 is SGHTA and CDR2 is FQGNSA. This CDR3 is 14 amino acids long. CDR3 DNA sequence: TGTGCCAGCAGCCGGTACGACAAGAACAATGAGCAGTTCTTC. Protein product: CASSRYDKNNEQFF.

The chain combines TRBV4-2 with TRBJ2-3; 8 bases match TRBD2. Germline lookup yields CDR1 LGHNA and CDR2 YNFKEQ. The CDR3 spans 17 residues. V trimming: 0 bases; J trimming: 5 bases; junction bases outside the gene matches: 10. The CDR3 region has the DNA TGTGCCAGCAGCCAAGATTTCGGGGGGGGTTTGGGAGATACGCAGTATTTT. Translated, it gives CASSQDFGGGLGDTQYF.

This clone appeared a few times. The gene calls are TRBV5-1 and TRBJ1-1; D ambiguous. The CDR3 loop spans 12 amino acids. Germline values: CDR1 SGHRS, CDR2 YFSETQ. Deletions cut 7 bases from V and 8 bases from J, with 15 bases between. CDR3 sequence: CASRTNPLEAFF. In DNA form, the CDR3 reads TGCGCCAGCCGCACCAATCCCCTGGAAGCTTTCTTT.

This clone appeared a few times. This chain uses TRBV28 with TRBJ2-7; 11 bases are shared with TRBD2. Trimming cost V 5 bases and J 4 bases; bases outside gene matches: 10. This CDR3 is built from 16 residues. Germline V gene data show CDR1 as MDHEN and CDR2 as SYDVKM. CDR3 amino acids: CASSGTLSGRGYEQYF. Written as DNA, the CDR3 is TGTGCCAGCAGTGGGACCCTTAGCGGGAGGGGGTACGAGCAGTACTTC.

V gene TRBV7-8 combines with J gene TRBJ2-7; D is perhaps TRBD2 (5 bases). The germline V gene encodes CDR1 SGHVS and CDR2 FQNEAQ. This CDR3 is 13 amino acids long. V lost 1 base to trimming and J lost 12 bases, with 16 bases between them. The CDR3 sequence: CASSLGSGMGWYF. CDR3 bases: TGTGCCAGCAGCTTAGGCTCGGGGATGGGGTGGTACTTC.

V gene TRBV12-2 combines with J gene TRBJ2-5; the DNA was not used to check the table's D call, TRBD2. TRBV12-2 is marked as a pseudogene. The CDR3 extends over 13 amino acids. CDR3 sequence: CASRSPGGDAQYF. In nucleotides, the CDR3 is TGTGCAAGTCGCTCCCCGGGGGGTGATGCCCAGTACTTC.

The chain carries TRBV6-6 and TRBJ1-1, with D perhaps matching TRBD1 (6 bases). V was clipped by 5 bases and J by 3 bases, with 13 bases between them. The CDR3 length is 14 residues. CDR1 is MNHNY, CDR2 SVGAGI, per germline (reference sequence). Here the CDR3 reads CASSGQKVDTEAFF. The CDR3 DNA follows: TGTGCCAGCAGTGGACAGAAGGTCGACACTGAAGCTTTCTTT.

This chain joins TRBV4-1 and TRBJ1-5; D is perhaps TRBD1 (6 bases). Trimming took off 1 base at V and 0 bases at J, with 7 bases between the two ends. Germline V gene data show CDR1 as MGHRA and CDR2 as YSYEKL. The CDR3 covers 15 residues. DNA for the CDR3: TGCGCCAGCAGCCAAGGGACAGTTAGCAATCAGCCCCAGCATTTT. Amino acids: CASSQGTVSNQPQHF.

CDR3 bases: TGTGCCAGCTCACCACCGACAGCCAGAAACACCATATATTTT. Its translation: CASSPPTARNTIYF. The V and J genes are TRBV18 and TRBJ1-3; D perhaps matches TRBD1 (5 bases). CDR1 and CDR2 (germline): KGHSH, LQKENI. V lost 0 bases to trimming and J lost 5 bases, with 8 bases between them. The length of the CDR3 is 14 residues.

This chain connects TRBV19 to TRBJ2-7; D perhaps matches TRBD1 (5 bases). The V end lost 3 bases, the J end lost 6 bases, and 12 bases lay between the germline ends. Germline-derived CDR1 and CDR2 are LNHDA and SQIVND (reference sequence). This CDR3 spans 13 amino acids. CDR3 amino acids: CASSIDSTGEQYF. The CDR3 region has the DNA TGTGCCAGTAGTATCGACAGCACTGGCGAGCAGTACTTC.

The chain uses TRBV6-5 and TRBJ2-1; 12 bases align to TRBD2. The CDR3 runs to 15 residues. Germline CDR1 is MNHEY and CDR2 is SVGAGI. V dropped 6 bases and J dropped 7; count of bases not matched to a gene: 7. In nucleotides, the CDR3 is TGTGCCAGCAGCACGACTAGCGGGAGTGCAAATGAGCAGTTCTTC. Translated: CASSTTSGSANEQFF.

CDR3 region: CASSVGGTGSNEQYF. In DNA form, the CDR3 reads TGTGCCAGCAGCGTAGGAGGGACAGGGAGCAACGAGCAGTACTTC. The chain links TRBV9 to TRBJ2-7, with TRBD1 identical over 9 bases. The CDR3 totals 15 residues. The germline V gene has CDR1 SGDLS and CDR2 YYNGEE. V lost 0 bases and J lost 5; bases outside the gene matches: 6.

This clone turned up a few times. The CDR3 here is CASSPFPRDSEELFF. The DNA for the CDR3 is TGTGCCAGCTCACCGTTCCCCAGGGACAGCGAGGAACTGTTTTTT. V gene TRBV18 combines with J gene TRBJ1-4; 7 nucleotides agree with TRBD1. The ends lost 3 bases at V and 12 bases at J; junction bases unmatched: 13. Germline CDR1 and CDR2: KGHSH and LQKENI. CDR3 size: 15 residues.

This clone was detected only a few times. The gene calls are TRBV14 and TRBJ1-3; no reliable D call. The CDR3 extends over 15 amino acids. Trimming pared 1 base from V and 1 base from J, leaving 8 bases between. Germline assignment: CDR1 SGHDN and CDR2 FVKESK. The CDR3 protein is CASSQGWGSGNTIYF. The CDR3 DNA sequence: TGTGCCAGCAGCCAAGGATGGGGATCTGGAAACACCATATATTTT. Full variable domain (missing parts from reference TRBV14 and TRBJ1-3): EAGVTQFPSHSVIEKGQTVTLRCDPISGHDNLYWYRRVMGKEIKFLLHFVKESKQDESGMPNNRFLAERTGGTYSTLKVQPAELEDSGVYFCASSQGWGSGNTIYFGEGSWLTVV.

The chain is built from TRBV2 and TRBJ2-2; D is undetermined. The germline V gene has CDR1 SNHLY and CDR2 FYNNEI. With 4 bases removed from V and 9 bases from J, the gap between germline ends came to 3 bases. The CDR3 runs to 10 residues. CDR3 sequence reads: CASSVRELFF. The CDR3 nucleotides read TGTGCCAGCAGTGTTAGGGAGCTGTTTTTT.

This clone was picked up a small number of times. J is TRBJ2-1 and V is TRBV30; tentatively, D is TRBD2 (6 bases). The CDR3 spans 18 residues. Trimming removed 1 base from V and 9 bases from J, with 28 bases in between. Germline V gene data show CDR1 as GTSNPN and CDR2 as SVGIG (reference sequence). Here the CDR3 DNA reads TGTGCCTGGAGTGGGGGGAGGAGCAGTGTCCGTAAAGTAAGTGAGCAGTTCTTC. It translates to CAWSGGRSSVRKVSEQFF.

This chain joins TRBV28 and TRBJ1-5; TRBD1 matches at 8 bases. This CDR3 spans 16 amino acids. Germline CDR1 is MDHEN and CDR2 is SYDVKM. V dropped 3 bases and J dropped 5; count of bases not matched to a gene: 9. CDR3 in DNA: TGTGCCAGCAGTTTCCGGCTTGGGACAGGTGATCAGCCCCAGCATTTT. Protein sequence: CASSFRLGTGDQPQHF.

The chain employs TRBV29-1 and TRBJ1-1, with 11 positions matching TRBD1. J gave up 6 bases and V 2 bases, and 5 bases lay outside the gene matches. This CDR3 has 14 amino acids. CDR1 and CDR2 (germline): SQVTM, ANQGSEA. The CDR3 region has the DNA TGCAGCGTTGAAACCGGGACAGGGGGGTCTGAAGCTTTCTTT. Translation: CSVETGTGGSEAFF.

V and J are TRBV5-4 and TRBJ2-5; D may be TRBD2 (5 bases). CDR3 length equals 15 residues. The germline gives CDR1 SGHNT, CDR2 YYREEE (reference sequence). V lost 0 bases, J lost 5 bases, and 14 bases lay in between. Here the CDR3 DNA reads TGTGCCAGCAGCTTGGGAAGGGCGCGAGGGGAGACCCAGTACTTC. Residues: CASSLGRARGETQYF.

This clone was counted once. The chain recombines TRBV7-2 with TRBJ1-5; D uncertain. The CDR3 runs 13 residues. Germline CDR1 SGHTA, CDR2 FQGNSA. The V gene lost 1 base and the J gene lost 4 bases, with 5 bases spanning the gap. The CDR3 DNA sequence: TGTGCCAGCAGCTTAGACCGAAATCAGCCCCAGCATTTT. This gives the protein CASSLDRNQPQHF. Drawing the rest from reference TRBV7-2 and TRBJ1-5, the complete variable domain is GAGVSQSPSNKVTEKGKDVELRCDPISGHTALYWYRQSLGQGLEFLIYFQGNSAPDKSGLPSDRFSAERTGGSVSTLTIQRTQQEDSAVYLCASSLDRNQPQHFGDGTRLSIL.

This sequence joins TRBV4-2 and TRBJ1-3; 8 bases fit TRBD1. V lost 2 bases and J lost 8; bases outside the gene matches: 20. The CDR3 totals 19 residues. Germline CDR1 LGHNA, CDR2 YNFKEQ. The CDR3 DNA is TGTGCCAGCAGCCAATTTTTCTCTGGTAATCGGGACAGGTGGTACACCATATATTTT. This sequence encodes CASSQFFSGNRDRWYTIYF.